The sequence of this TCR beta chain was determined in a study of metastatic and nonmetastatic thyroid tumors. For the study at large: Repertoire data that came from the blood and tumor or nodule tissue of malignant and benign thyroid patients were compared.

Original processing methods: The study's classifier, a distant-metastasis tool for papillary thyroid cancer, was built using CDR3 differences across clinicopathological groups. Using MiXCR, TCRdb re-called clones from the PCR reads. The V and J calls come from TCRdb's annotation, not from the publication. The sample holds fewer than 20,000 clones, more than 20% seen once. The CDR3 is 15 amino acids. Germline CDR1 reads SGHNT; CDR2 reads YENEEA. In its sample, this clone was seen many times. Its target is not known. The junction departs from germline at one end; a sequencing error may be responsible. Points from the study as a whole: Benign nodules reportedly had significantly lower TCR beta diversity than malignant thyroid tumors in blood and tumor.

Patients underwent thyroid surgery, and none had received any treatment before it. The rearrangement uses TRBV11-3 and TRBJ2-1; TRBD1 matches at 7 bases. This receptor was obtained from a male donor with papillary thyroid cancer or a benign thyroid nodule (not recorded which). Some clones in this sample may be carry-over from other donors' samples. The sample taken for sequencing was tumor tissue. CDR3 residues: CASSLGGTVGGQPSF. DNA for the CDR3: TGTGCCAGCAGCTTAGGGGGCACTGTAGGGGGACAGCCCTCTTTC.